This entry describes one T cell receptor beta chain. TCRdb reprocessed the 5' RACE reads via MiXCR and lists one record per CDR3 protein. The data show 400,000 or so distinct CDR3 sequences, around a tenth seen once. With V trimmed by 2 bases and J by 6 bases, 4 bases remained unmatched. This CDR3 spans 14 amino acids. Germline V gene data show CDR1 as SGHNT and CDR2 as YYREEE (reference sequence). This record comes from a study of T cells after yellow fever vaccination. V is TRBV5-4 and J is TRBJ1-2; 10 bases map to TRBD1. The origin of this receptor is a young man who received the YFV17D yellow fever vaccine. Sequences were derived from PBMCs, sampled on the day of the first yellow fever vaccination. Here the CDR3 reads CASSFDRGPNGYTF. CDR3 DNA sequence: TGTGCCAGCAGCTTCGACAGGGGGCCGAATGGCTACACCTTC.